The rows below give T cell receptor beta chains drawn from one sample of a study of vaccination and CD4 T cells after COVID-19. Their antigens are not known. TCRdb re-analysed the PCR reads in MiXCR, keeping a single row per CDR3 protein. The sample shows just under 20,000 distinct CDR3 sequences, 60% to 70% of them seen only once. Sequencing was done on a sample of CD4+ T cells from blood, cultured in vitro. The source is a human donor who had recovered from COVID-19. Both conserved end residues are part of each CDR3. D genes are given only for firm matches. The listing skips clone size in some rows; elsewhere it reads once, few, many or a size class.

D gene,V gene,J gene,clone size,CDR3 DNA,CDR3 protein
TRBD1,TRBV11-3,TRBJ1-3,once,TGTGCCAGCAGCATCAGGGGGTTTGGAAACACCATATATTTT,CASSIRGFGNTIYF
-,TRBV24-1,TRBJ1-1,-,TGTGCCACCAGTGATTTTGGATCGTCCGAGGCTTTCTTT,CATSDFGSSEAFF
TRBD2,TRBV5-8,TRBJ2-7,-,TGTGCCAGCAGCCGTGAAACCGGGACTAGCGGCTCCCACGAGCAGTACTTC,CASSRETGTSGSHEQYF
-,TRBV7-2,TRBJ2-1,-,TGTGCCAGCAGCTCCAGGAGGGAGCAGTTCTTC,CASSSRREQFF
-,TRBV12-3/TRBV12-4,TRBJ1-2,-,TGTGCCAGCAGTCTGACAGGCCCAAGCAATGGCTACACCTTC,CASSLTGPSNGYTF
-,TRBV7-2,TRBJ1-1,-,TGTGCCAGCAGCCCCTCGGGGCAGGGCAACATGAACACTGAAGCTTTCTTT,CASSPSGQGNMNTEAFF
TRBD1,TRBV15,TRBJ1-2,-,TGTGCCACCAGCAGGGGGACAGCTTCGCTGTTCTATGGCTACACCTTC,CATSRGTASLFYGYTF
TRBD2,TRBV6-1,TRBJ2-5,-,TGTGCCAGCGGACTAGCGGAACAAGAGACCCAGTACTTC,CASGLAEQETQYF
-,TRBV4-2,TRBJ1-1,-,TGTGCCAGCAGCCCATACGTAGGGTCCACTGAAGCTTTCTTT,CASSPYVGSTEAFF
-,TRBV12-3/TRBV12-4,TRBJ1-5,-,TGTGCCAGCAGTTTAGCCCCAAACCGGCCCCAGCATTTT,CASSLAPNRPQHF
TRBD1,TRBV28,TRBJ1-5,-,TGTGCCATAACAGGGGGTCTCCCCAATCAGCCCCAGCATTTT,CAITGGLPNQPQHF
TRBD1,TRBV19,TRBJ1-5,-,TGTGCCAGTGGGGACAGGGATCAGCCCCAGCATTTT,CASGDRDQPQHF
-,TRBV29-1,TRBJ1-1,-,TGCAGCGTTGCGGGGTTGAACACTGAAGCTTTCTTT,CSVAGLNTEAFF
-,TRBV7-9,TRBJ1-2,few,TGTGCCAGCAGCGGGGATAATTACGGCTACACCTTC,CASSGDNYGYTF
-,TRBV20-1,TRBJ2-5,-,TGCAGTGCCAATAAGATCGTCTGGATCCAGTCCCCTCAAGAGACCCAGTACTTC,CSANKIVWIQSPQETQYF
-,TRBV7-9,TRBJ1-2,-,TGTGCCAGCAGCTTACGGCAGGGAGAGGGTGGCTACACCTTC,CASSLRQGEGGYTF
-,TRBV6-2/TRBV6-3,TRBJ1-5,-,TGTGCCAGCAGCCCCAACAGGGATAGCAATCAGCCCCAGCATTTT,CASSPNRDSNQPQHF
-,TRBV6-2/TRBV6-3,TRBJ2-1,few,TGTGCCAGCAGGCCCGGGACGTCCTTCTACAATGAGCAGTTCTTC,CASRPGTSFYNEQFF
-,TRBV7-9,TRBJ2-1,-,TGTGCCAGCAGCATAAAGGGGAACTGGGGCTACAATGAGCAGTTCTTC,CASSIKGNWGYNEQFF
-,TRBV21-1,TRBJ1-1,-,TGTGCCAGCAGCAAAGGATTATGTCGGGGGGAGATGAACACTGAAGCTTTCTTT,CASSKGLCRGEMNTEAFF
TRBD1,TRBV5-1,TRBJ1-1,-,TGCGCCAGCAGCTTTAGGGGGCATAACACTGAAGCTTTCTTT,CASSFRGHNTEAFF
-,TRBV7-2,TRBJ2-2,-,TGTGCCAGCAGCTCCGGGCGCAGACCGTACACCGGGGAGCTGTTTTTT,CASSSGRRPYTGELFF
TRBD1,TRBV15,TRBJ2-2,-,TGTGCCACCATGCGTACGTCAGGGGGCCCCGGGGAGCTGTTTTTT,CATMRTSGGPGELFF
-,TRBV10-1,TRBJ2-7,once,TGCGCCAGCAGCTCTAGTTTAGGAGCCGGCTACGAGCAGTACTTC,CASSSSLGAGYEQYF
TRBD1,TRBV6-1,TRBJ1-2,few,TGTGCCAGCGGATGGGACAGGACCGAACGGGGCTACACCTTC,CASGWDRTERGYTF
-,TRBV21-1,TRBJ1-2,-,TGTGCCAGCAGCCTGGGGCGGAAAGGCTACACCTTC,CASSLGRKGYTF
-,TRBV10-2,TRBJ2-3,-,TGCGCCAGTAAGCTTCAGGGAGCTGGAGATACGCAGTATTTT,CASKLQGAGDTQYF
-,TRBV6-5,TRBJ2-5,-,TGTGCCAGCAGTTACTCATTGGCAGCCTTCCAAGAGACCCAGTACTTC,CASSYSLAAFQETQYF
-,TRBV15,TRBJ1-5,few,TGTGCCACCAGCAGAGATGGGTCTCCATATCAGCCCCAGCATTTT,CATSRDGSPYQPQHF
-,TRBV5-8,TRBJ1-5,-,TGTGCCAGCAGCCGACGGAGTCAGCCCCAGCATTTT,CASSRRSQPQHF
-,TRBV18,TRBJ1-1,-,TGTGCCAGCTCACCAGCGGGACTCATGAACACTGAAGCTTTCTTT,CASSPAGLMNTEAFF
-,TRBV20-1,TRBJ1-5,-,TGCAGTGCTAGACTCGGATATAGCAATCAGCCCCAGCATTTT,CSARLGYSNQPQHF
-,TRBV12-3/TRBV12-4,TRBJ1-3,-,TGTGCCAGCAATAGGGGCACTGGAAACACCATATATTTT,CASNRGTGNTIYF
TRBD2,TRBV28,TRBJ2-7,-,TGTGCCAGCAGGGCGGCGGGAGGCCTACTCTACGAGCAGTACTTC,CASRAAGGLLYEQYF
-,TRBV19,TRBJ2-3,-,TGTGCCAGTAGTATAAGGTCCAGGGGTATGGATACGCAGTATTTT,CASSIRSRGMDTQYF
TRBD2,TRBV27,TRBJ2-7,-,TGTGCCAGCAGTTTCCTACGACCGGGAGGGTACTACGAGCAGTACTTC,CASSFLRPGGYYEQYF
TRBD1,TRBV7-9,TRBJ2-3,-,TGTGCCAGCAGCTCCGGAGAGGGACAGAGCACAGATACGCAGTATTTT,CASSSGEGQSTDTQYF